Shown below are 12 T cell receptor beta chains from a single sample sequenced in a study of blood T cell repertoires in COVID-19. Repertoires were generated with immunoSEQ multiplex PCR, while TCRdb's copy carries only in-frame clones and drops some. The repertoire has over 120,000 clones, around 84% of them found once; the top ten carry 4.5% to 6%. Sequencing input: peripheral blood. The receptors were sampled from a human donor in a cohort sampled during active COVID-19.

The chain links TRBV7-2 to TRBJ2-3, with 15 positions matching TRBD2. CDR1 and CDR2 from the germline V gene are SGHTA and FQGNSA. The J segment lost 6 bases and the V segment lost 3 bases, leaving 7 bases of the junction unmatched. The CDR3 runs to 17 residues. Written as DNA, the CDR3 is TGTGCCAGCAGCTTTGGGACTAGCGGGGGGCACAGGGATACGCAGTATTTT. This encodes CASSFGTSGGHRDTQYF. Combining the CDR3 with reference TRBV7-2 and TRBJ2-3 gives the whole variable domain GAGVSQSPSNKVTEKGKDVELRCDPISGHTALYWYRQSLGQGLEFLIYFQGNSAPDKSGLPSDRFSAERTGGSVSTLTIQRTQQEDSAVYLCASSFGTSGGHRDTQYFGPGTRLTVL.

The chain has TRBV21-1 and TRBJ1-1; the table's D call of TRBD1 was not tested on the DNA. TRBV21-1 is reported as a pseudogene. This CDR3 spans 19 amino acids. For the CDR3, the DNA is TGTGCCAGCAGCGAAAGGGGGTTGGATGACAGTCGAATGAACACTGAAGCTTTCTTT. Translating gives CASSERGLDDSRMNTEAFF.

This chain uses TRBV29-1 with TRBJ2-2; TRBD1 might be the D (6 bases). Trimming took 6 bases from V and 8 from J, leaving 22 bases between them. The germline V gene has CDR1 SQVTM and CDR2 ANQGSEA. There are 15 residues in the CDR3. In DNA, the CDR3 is TGCAGCGTCCTTTCAGATAACAGGGTCGCGGGGGAGCTGTTTTTT. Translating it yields CSVLSDNRVAGELFF.

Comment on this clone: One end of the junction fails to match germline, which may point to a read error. In nucleotides, the CDR3 is TGTGCTAGCAGCCCTGGAGCGTCCAATGAGCAGTTCTTC. Protein product: CASSPGASNEQFF. This rearrangement joins TRBV7-7 to TRBJ2-1; no clear D. Germline CDR1 SSHAT, CDR2 FNYEAQ (reference sequence). The CDR3 loop spans 13 amino acids.

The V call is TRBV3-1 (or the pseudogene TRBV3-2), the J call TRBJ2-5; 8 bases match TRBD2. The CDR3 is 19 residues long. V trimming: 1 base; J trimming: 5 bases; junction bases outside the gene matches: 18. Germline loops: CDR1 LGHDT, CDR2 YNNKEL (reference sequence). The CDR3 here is CASSQVGVAGLGERETQYF. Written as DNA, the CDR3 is TGTGCCAGCAGCCAAGTCGGGGTAGCGGGGCTGGGTGAACGGGAGACCCAGTACTTC.

CDR3 sequence: CAISARTGGGFVQYF. The CDR3 DNA follows: TGTGCCATCAGTGCTAGGACAGGGGGCGGCTTCGTTCAGTACTTC. The V gene is TRBV10-3, the J gene TRBJ2-4, with TRBD1 identical over 11 bases. Germline CDR1 is ENHRY and CDR2 is SYGVKD. Unmatched junction bases numbered 10, after V lost 4 bases and J lost 11 bases. This CDR3 is built from 15 residues.

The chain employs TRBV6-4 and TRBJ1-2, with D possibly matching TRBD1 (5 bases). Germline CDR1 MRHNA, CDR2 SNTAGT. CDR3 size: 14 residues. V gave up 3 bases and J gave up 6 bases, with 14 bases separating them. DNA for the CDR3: TGTGCCAGCAGTGAGCGCGGGGCGAGGGATGGCTACACCTTC. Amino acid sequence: CASSERGARDGYTF.

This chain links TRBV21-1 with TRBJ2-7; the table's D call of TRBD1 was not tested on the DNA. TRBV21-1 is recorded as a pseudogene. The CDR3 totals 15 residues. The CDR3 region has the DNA TGTGCCAGCAGCAAAGGCGGGGACAGGGGGCACGAGCAGTACTTC. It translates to CASSKGGDRGHEQYF.

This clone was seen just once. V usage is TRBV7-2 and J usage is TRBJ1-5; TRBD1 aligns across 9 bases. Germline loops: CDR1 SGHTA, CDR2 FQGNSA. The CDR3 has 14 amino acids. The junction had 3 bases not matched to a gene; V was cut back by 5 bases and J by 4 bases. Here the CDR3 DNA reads TGTGCCAGCAGCCCGGACAGGGGAAATCAGCCCCAGCATTTT. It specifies CASSPDRGNQPQHF.

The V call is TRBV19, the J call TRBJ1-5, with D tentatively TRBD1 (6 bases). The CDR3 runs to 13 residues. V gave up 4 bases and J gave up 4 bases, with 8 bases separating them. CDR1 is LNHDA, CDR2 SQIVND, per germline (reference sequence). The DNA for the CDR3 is TGTGCCAGTAGTACCCAGGGGAATCAGCCCCAGCATTTT. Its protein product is CASSTQGNQPQHF.

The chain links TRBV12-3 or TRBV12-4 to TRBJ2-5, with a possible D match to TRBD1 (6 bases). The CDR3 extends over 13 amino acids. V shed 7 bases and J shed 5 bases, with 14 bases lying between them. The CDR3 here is CASTPGAWETQYF. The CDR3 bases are TGTGCCAGCACACCAGGGGCGTGGGAGACCCAGTACTTC.

The CDR3 DNA reads as TGTGCCAGCAGTGAAGATCTCTCCAATCAGCCCCAGCATTTT. Protein product: CASSEDLSNQPQHF. The V call is TRBV6-1, the J call TRBJ1-5; D unclear. CDR3 size: 14 residues. The ends were cut back, 1 base at V and 3 bases at J, with 7 bases in the middle. Germline values: CDR1 MNHNS, CDR2 SASEGT.